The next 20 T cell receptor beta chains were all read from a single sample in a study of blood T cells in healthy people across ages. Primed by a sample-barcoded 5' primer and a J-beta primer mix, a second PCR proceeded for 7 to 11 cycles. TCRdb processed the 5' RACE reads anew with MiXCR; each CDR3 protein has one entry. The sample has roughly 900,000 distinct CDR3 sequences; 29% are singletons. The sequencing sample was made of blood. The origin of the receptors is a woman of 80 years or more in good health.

The CDR3 nucleotides are TGTGCCAGCAGTTTAGTTCGAGGGAAAACAGATGTGCAGTATTTT. Protein: CASSLVRGKTDVQYF. V and J are TRBV12-3 or TRBV12-4 and TRBJ2-3; possibly TRBD2 for D (5 bases). V lost 1 base, J lost 11 bases, and 19 bases lay in between. The CDR3 extends over 15 amino acids.

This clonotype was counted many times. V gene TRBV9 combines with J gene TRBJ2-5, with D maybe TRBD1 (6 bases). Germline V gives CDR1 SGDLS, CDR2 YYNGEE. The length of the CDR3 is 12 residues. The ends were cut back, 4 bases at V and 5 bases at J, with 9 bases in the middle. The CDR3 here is CASSWDTETQYF. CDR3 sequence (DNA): TGTGCCAGCAGCTGGGACACCGAGACCCAGTACTTC.

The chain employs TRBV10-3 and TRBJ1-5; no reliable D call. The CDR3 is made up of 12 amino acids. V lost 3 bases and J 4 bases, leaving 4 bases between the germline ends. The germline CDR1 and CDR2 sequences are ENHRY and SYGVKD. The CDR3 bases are TGTGCCATCAGTGATGGTAATCAGCCCCAGCATTTT. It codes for CAISDGNQPQHF.

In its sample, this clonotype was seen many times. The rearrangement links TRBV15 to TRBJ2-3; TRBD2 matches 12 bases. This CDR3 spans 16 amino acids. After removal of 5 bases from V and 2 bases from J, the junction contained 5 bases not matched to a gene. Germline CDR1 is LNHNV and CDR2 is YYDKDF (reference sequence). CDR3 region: CATSPGLAGSTDTQYF. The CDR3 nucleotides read TGTGCCACCAGCCCTGGACTAGCGGGGTCCACAGATACGCAGTATTTT.

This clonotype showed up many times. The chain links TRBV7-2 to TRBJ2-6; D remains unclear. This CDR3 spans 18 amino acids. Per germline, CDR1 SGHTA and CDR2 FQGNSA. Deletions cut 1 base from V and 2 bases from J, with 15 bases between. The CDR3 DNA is TGTGCCAGCAGCTTAGTAGGTATCTCGAGCACTGGGGCCAACGTCCTGACTTTC. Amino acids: CASSLVGISSTGANVLTF.

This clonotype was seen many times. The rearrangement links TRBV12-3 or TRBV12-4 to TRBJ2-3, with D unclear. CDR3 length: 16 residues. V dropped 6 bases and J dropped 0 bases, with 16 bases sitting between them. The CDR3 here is CASSPDSTLSTDTQYF. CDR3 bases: TGTGCCAGCAGCCCAGACTCCACCCTTAGCACAGATACGCAGTATTTT.

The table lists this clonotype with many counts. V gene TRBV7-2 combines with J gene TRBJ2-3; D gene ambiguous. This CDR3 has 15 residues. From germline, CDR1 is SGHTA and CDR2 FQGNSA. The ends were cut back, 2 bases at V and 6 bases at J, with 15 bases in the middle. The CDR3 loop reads CASSLNVSPGDTQYF. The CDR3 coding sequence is TGTGCCAGCAGCTTAAACGTTAGCCCAGGCGATACGCAGTATTTT.

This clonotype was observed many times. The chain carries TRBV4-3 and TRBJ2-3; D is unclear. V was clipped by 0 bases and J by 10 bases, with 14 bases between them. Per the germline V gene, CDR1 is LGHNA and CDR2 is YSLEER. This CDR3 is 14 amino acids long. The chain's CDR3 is CASSQDKGIVSQYF. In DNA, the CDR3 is TGCGCCAGCAGCCAAGATAAGGGTATAGTCTCGCAGTATTTT.

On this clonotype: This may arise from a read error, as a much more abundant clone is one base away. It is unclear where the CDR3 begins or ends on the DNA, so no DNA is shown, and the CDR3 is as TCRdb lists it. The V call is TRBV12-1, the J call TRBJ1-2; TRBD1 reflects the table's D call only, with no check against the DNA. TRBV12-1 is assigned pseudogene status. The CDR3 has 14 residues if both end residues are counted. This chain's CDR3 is CASSFGLGADLGTF.

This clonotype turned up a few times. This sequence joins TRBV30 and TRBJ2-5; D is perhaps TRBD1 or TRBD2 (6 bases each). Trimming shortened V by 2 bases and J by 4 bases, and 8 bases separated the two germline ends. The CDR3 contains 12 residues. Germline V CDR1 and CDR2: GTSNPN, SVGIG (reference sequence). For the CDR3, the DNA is TGTGCCTGGAGTAGGGGGGCAGAGACCCAGTACTTC. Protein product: CAWSRGAETQYF.

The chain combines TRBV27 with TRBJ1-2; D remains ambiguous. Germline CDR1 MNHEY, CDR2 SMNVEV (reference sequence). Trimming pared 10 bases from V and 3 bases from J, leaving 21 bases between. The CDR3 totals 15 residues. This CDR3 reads CATRVVRSKDYGYTF. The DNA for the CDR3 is TGTGCCACCCGGGTGGTCCGCTCCAAGGACTATGGCTACACCTTC.

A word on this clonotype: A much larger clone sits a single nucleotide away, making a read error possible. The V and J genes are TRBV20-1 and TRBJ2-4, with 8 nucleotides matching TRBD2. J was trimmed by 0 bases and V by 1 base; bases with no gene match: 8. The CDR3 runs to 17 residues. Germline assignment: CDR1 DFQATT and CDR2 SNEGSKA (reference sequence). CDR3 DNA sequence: TGCAGTGCTAGAGTCTGCGGGGGGACCCTAGCCAAAAACATTCAGTACTTC. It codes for CSARVCGGTLAKNIQYF.

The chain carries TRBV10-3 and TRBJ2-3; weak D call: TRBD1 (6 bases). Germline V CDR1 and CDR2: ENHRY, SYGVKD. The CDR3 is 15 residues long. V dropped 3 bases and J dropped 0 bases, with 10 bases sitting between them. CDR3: CAISEDRKSTDTQYF. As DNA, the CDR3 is TGTGCCATCAGTGAAGACAGGAAAAGCACAGATACGCAGTATTTT.

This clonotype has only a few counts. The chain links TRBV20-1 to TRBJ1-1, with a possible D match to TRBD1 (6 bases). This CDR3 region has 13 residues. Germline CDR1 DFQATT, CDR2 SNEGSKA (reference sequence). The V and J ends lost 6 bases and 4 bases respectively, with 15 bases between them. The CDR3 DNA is TGCAGTGCCAAAGAGGGGGGGTTCACTGAAGCTTTCTTT. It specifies CSAKEGGFTEAFF.

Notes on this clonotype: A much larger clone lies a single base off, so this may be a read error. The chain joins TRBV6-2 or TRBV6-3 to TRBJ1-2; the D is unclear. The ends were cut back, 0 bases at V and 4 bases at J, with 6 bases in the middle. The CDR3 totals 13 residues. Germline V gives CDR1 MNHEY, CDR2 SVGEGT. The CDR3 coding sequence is TGTGCCAGCAGTTACTCGGTCAGCTATGGCTACACCTTC. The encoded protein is CASSYSVSYGYTF.

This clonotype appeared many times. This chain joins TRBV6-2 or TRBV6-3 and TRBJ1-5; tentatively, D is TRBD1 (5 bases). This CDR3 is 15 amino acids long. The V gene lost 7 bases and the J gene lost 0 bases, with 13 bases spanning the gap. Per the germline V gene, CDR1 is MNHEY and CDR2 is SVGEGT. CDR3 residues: CASTREGYSNQPQHF. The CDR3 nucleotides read TGTGCCAGCACCAGGGAGGGTTATAGCAATCAGCCCCAGCATTTT.

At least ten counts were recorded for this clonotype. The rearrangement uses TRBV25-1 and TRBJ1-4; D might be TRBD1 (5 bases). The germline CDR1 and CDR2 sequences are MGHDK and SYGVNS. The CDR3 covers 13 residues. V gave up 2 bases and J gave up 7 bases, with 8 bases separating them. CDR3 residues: CASSEAGSEKLFF. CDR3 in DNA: TGTGCCAGCAGTGAAGCAGGGAGTGAAAAACTGTTTTTT.

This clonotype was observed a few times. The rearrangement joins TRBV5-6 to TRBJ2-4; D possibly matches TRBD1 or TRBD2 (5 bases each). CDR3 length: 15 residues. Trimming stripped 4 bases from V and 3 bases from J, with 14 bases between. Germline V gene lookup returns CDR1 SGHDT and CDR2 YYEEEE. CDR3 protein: CASSTTGTGKNIQYF. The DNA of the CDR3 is TGTGCCAGCAGCACAACCGGGACCGGCAAAAACATTCAGTACTTC.

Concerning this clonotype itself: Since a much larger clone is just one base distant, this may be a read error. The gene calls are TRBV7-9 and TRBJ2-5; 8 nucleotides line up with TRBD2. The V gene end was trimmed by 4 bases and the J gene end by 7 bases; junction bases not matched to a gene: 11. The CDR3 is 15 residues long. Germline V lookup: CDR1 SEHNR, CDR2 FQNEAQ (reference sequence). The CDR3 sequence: CASSSPYRGGGTQYF. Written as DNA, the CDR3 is TGTGCCAGCAGCTCACCTTATCGGGGGGGAGGGACCCAGTACTTC.

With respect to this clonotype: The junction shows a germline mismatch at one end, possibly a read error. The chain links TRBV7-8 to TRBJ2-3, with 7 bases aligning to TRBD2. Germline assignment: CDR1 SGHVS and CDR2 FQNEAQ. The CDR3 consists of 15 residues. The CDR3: CASNLGGGSTDTQYF. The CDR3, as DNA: TGTGCCAGCAACTTAGGCGGGGGAAGCACAGATACGCAGTATTTT.